This T cell receptor beta chain was identified during a study of identical twins. Template switching added a universal primer binding site, and final cDNA carried unique molecular identifiers. TCRdb itself ran the 5' RACE reads through MiXCR, one entry per CDR3 protein. The data contain about 660,000 distinct CDR3 sequences, 8% to 9% of them seen just once; the ten biggest clones take up 0.75% to 1%. At least ten counts were recorded for this clonotype. Its target is not known. Findings and caveats of the study: Fewer insertions marked abundant cord blood beta clonotypes; young adult naive trended weakly, memory not at all. The degree of excess twin sharing was weaker in beta out-of-frame sequences.

This sample also appeared in a second study, on yellow fever vaccine responses in identical twins.

Sequencing input: PBMCs. This receptor was obtained from a woman under 30 in good health.

The CDR3 nucleotides read TGTGCCAGCAGTTTCCGAGCAGGGGGGGATGGCTACACCTTC. Translating gives CASSFRAGGDGYTF. The V call is TRBV12-3 or TRBV12-4, the J call TRBJ1-2; 7 nucleotides agree with TRBD1. Germline trimming cut 3 bases from V and 6 bases from J; bases unmatched to any gene: 7. The length of the CDR3 is 14 residues.